The TCR beta chain described here comes from a study of Graves' ophthalmopathy and Graves' hyperthyroidism. The TCR beta CDR3 regions underwent amplification from RNA transcripts. An initial RT-PCR round employing HTBI primers preceded a second-round multiplex PCR. TCRdb processed the multiplex PCR reads anew with MiXCR; each CDR3 protein has one entry. The sample lists around 1,200,000 distinct CDR3 sequences, about two fifths occurring once. Sequenced material: peripheral blood or thyroid tissue (not recorded which). The TCR comes from an adult man with Graves' hyperthyroidism.

CDR3 nucleotide sequence: TGCAGCGTTGCCAACCCTCGGAGGTTCACAGATACGCAGTATTTT. It encodes CSVANPRRFTDTQYF. The chain links TRBV29-1 to TRBJ2-3, with D maybe TRBD2 (5 bases). Germline V lookup: CDR1 SQVTM, CDR2 ANQGSEA. V was trimmed by 4 bases and J by 2 bases, leaving 16 bases between them. The CDR3 has 15 residues.